The rows below give T cell receptor beta chains drawn from one sample of a study of PD-1 blockade in classical Hodgkin lymphoma. Libraries were prepared by immunoSEQ multiplex PCR; TCRdb keeps only in-frame clonotypes and omits some of them. The data show fewer than 40,000 clones, 94% seen once. The specimen sequenced was peripheral blood mononuclear cells (PBMCs). The receptor source for this set is a human donor with classical Hodgkin lymphoma. The CDR3 runs from the conserved cysteine through the conserved F or W.

TRBV7-2	CASSTTRDSHQPQHF
TRBV9	CASSGGTVNTEAFF
TRBV27	CASSPWAGLQETQYF
TRBV5-1	CASSLVGTGTGANVLTF
TRBV28	CASTGGTSGGTWASGELFF
TRBV13	CASSQERGLNTGELFF
TRBV5-6	CASGDLAGGYNEQFF
TRBV4-3	CASSQEEFASGAWGTQYF
TRBV5-1	CASSPDGTSSYEQYF
TRBV30	CAWSGGGLQETQYF
TRBV28	CASSPDTIQETQYF
TRBV18	CASSPSLTGAMSDGYTF
TRBV9	CASSATGEEALHF
TRBV5-4	CASSHQGGAQPQHF
TRBV4-3	CASSQKIRAGAGGNQPQHF
TRBV21-1	CASRGGEGYNEQFF
TRBV9	CASSVKGQGVNTQYF
TRBV5-1	CASSLPSTDTQYF
TRBV6-1	CASEWNRGETQYF
TRBV28	CASRHQYRGSYGYTF
TRBV5-5	CASSLEGQLMNTEAFF
TRBV2	CASSEASRHEQYF
TRBV5-5	CASSSRQGWDGYTF
TRBV5-4	CASSLDRSSSYEQYF
TRBV5-6	CASEGAPSNEQFF
TRBV19	CASSIGNSNEQYF
TRBV6-5	CASRWDREHEQYF
TRBV5-4	CASSFTTGAYEQYF
TRBV19	CASSINRGYEQYF
TRBV27	CASSPTSGRAYTGELFF
TRBV30	CAWGWVGELFF
TRBV19	CASSLPHNTEAFF
TRBV7-2	CASSVMEGGDAFF
TRBV5-4	CASSPDPDRVETQYF
TRBV7-6	CASSPRVGRLDIYNEQFF
TRBV7-9	CASSSRAGTNEKLFF
TRBV13	CASSLDRGRVAFF
TRBV5-1	CASSLREAIGELFF
TRBV9	CASSVSEHTGELFF
TRBV7-6	CASSSMDSLNTEAFF
TRBV7-6	CASSFAGTSRDTQYF
TRBV7-2	CASSLRRGNTIYF
TRBV19	CASSIQGAFSGNTIYF
TRBV4-1	CASSQDLGGSLNTIYF
TRBV5-1	CASSPLAGNTGELFF